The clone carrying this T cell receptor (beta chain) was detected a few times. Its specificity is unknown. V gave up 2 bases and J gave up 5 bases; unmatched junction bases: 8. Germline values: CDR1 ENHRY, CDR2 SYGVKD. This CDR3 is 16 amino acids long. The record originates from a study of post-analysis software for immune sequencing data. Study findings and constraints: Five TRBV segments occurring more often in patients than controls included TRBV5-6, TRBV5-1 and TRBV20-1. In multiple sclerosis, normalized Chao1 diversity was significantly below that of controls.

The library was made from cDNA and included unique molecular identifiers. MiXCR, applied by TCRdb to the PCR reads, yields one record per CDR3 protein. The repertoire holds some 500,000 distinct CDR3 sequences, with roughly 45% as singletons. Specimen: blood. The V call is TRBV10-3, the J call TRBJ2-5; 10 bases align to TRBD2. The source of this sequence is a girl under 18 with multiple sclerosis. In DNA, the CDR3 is TGTGCCATCAGTGAGATGGGACTAGCGAGGGGGGAGACCCAGTACTTC. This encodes CAISEMGLARGETQYF.